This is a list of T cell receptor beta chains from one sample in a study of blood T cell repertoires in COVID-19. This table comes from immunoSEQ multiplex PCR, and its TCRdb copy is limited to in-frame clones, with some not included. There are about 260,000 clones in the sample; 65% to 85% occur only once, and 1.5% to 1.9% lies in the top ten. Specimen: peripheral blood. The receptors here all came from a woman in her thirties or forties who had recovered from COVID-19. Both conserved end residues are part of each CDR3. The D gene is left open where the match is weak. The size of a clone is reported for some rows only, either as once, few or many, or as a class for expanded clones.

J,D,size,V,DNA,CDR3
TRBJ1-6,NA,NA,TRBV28,TGTGCCAGCAGTTTAGGTTCACATTTGGTCTCCTATAATTCACCCCTCCACTTT,CASSLGSHLVSYNSPLHF
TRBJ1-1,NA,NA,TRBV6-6,TGTGCCAGCAGTGCCCTGACAGGGAACACTGAAGCTTTCTTT,CASSALTGNTEAFF
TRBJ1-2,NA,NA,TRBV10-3,TGTGCCATCAGTGAGTCTGGACTGAACTATGGCTACACCTTC,CAISESGLNYGYTF
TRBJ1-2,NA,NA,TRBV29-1,TGCAGCGTTGAAACCAGGGTGAATGGCTACACCTTC,CSVETRVNGYTF
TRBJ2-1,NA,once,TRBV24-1,TGTGCCACCAGTGACTCCCGGCGGAGGGGGCTAGCCGAGCAGTTCTTC,CATSDSRRRGLAEQFF
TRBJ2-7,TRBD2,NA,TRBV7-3,TGTGCCAGCAGCTTAGCTAGCGGGGGCTCCTACGAGCAGTACTTC,CASSLASGGSYEQYF
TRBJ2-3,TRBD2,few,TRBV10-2,TGCGCCAGCTACTGGACTAGCGGCCCAGATACGCAGTATTTT,CASYWTSGPDTQYF
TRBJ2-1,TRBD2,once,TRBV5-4,TGTGCCAGCAGCTACACACTAGCGGGGGGGCCGAATGAGCAGTTCTTC,CASSYTLAGGPNEQFF
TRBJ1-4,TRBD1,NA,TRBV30,TGTGCCTGGGAACAGGGGGCGGGGGAAAAACTGTTTTTT,CAWEQGAGEKLFF
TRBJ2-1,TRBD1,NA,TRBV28,TGTGCCAGCAGTGCGGACAGGAGCTCCTACAATGAGCAGTTCTTC,CASSADRSSYNEQFF
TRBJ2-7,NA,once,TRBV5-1,TGCGCCAGCAGCTCTAGCGTTACTTCCTACGAGCAGTACTTC,CASSSSVTSYEQYF